These T cell receptor beta chains were read from a single sample in a study of blood T cell repertoires in COVID-19. Repertoires were generated with immunoSEQ multiplex PCR, while TCRdb's copy carries only in-frame clones and drops some. The top ten hold around 3.7% of the sample, which has about 41,000 clones, roughly 89% seen once. Sequenced sample: peripheral blood. The receptors come from a man aged 35 to 55 with COVID-19, enrolled during active disease. Both conserved end residues are part of each CDR3. D genes are given only for firm matches. Expanded clones are given a class, and other clones once, few, many or no size at all.

V	J	D	size	CDR3	DNA
TRBV10-3	TRBJ2-3	.	.	CAISANELASDTQYF	TGTGCCATCAGTGCCAACGAGCTAGCGTCAGATACGCAGTATTTT
TRBV6-5	TRBJ2-7	.	.	CASQQTGTEQYF	TGTGCCAGCCAACAAACAGGGACCGAGCAGTACTTC
TRBV7-8	TRBJ1-2	TRBD1	.	CASSTGQGALGYTF	TGTGCCAGCAGCACTGGACAGGGGGCGCTTGGCTACACCTTC
TRBV2	TRBJ2-1	TRBD2	.	CASRRLAGGNNEQFF	TGTGCCAGCAGACGACTAGCGGGAGGGAACAATGAGCAGTTCTTC
TRBV5-3	TRBJ1-5	TRBD1	once	CARSRQGAAQPQHF	TGTGCCAGAAGCCGACAGGGAGCGGCTCAGCCCCAGCATTTT
TRBV19	TRBJ1-4	.	.	CASSLDYSSTGIGTPATNEKLFF	TGTGCCAGTAGCCTCGACTATTCCTCTACCGGGATAGGGACACCTGCAACTAATGAAAAACTGTTTTTT
TRBV5-1	TRBJ1-1	.	.	CASRGGATEAFF	TGCGCCAGCCGAGGGGGGGCGACTGAAGCTTTCTTT
TRBV10-2	TRBJ2-2	.	.	CASKEGMGELFF	TGCGCCAGCAAGGAGGGGATGGGGGAGCTGTTTTTT
TRBV27	TRBJ2-7	.	once	CASSDGGATGRFF	TGTGCCAGCAGTGACGGGGGCGCGACAGGGAGATTTTTC
TRBV18	TRBJ2-7	.	.	CASSYSIPAYEQYF	TGTGCCAGCTCCTATTCAATCCCCGCCTACGAGCAGTACTTC
TRBV6-5	TRBJ2-4	TRBD1	.	CASSSGTGGVIQYF	TGTGCCAGCAGCTCCGGGACAGGGGGCGTCATTCAGTACTTC
TRBV10-1	TRBJ2-6	.	.	CASSDSAGANVLTF	TGCGCCAGCAGTGACAGCGCTGGGGCCAACGTCCTGACTTTC
TRBV5-6	TRBJ2-4	TRBD1	.	CASSLENTLRDSKNIQYF	TGTGCCAGCAGCTTGGAAAACACCCTCCGGGACAGCAAAAACATTCAGTACTTC
TRBV27	TRBJ2-3	TRBD2	.	CASSPQGLAGGTDTQYF	TGTGCCAGCAGTCCCCAGGGACTAGCGGGAGGCACAGATACGCAGTATTTT
TRBV5-5	TRBJ2-7	TRBD2	.	CASSSSGTSTYEQYF	TGTGCCAGCAGCTCTAGTGGGACTAGTACCTACGAGCAGTACTTC
TRBV3-1/TRBV3-2	TRBJ1-4	.	.	CASSQAYGKLFF	TGTGCCAGCAGCCAAGCCTACGGGAAACTGTTTTTT
TRBV12-3/TRBV12-4	TRBJ1-1	.	.	CASSFLGQSIF	TGTGCCAGCAGTTTCCTGGGACAAAGTATCTTT
TRBV9	TRBJ1-3	.	once	CASSAPGLEGNTIYF	TGTGCCAGCAGCGCCCCAGGGTTGGAGGGAAACACCATATATTTT
TRBV27	TRBJ1-6	.	.	CASSLGQGNSPLHF	TGTGCCAGCAGTTTGGGGCAGGGGAATTCACCCCTCCACTTT
TRBV5-4	TRBJ2-3	TRBD2	.	CASSLRLAGRTDTQYF	TGTGCCAGCAGCTTAAGACTAGCGGGGCGCACAGATACGCAGTATTTT
TRBV11-2	TRBJ2-5	.	.	CASSLGLGNRETQYF	TGTGCCAGCAGCTTAGGACTTGGTAATAGGGAGACCCAGTACTTC
TRBV12-3/TRBV12-4	TRBJ2-3	.	.	CASSSDLRNTQYF	TGTGCCAGCAGTTCGGACTTAAGGAATACGCAGTATTTT
TRBV5-1	TRBJ1-1	.	.	CASSFTGQAGAEAFF	TGCGCCAGCAGCTTTACTGGGCAGGCGGGGGCTGAAGCTTTCTTT
TRBV11-2	TRBJ1-2	TRBD1	.	CASTPRGKTGVGYGYTF	TGTGCCAGCACCCCCCGGGGGAAGACAGGGGTCGGGTATGGCTACACCTTC
TRBV30	TRBJ2-1	.	.	CAWSVLTGYNEQFF	TGTGCCTGGAGTGTACTAACTGGATACAATGAGCAGTTCTTC
TRBV14	TRBJ2-1	TRBD2	.	CASSQGALAGGRNEQFF	TGTGCCAGCAGCCAAGGGGCCCTAGCGGGGGGGCGGAATGAGCAGTTCTTC
TRBV23-1	TRBJ2-5	TRBD2	.	CASSQSRLAGGSQETQYF	TGCGCCAGCAGTCAATCGAGGCTAGCGGGGGGCTCACAAGAGACCCAGTACTTC
TRBV11-3	TRBJ1-3	.	.	CASSSASGMGGNTIYF	TGTGCCAGCAGCTCCGCGTCAGGGATGGGAGGAAACACCATATATTTT
TRBV3-1/TRBV3-2	TRBJ2-1	.	.	CASSQEGQPYNEQFF	TGTGCCAGCAGCCAAGAAGGACAGCCTTACAATGAGCAGTTCTTC
TRBV3-1/TRBV3-2	TRBJ1-4	.	.	CASSQERPVGEKLFF	TGTGCCAGCAGCCAAGAGAGGCCAGTAGGTGAAAAACTGTTTTTT
TRBV24-1	TRBJ2-3	TRBD2	.	CATSRGGSTDTQYF	TGTGCCACCAGTAGGGGAGGGTCCACAGATACGCAGTATTTT
TRBV9	TRBJ2-7	.	.	CASSVDEYEQYF	TGTGCCAGCAGCGTAGACGAGTACGAGCAGTACTTC
TRBV24-1	TRBJ2-1	TRBD1	.	CANSNRGRFF	TGTGCCAACTCAAACAGGGGTAGGTTCTTC
TRBV5-6	TRBJ2-7	.	few	CASTLVRGAFYEQYF	TGTGCCAGCACCCTTGTACGGGGGGCTTTTTACGAGCAGTACTTC
TRBV6-6	TRBJ2-3	TRBD2	once	CASSFPLVGGQDTQYF	TGTGCCAGCAGTTTCCCCTTAGTGGGAGGGCAAGATACGCAGTATTTT
TRBV3-1/TRBV3-2	TRBJ2-7	TRBD1	.	CASSRTGGRYEQYF	TGTGCCAGCAGCCGGACAGGGGGAAGATACGAGCAGTACTTC
TRBV4-2	TRBJ1-3	.	.	CASSQTDGNTIYF	TGTGCCAGCAGCCAAACAGATGGAAACACCATATATTTT
TRBV15	TRBJ1-5	.	once	CATRDRHPTDNQPQHF	TGTGCCACCAGGGATCGACATCCAACGGACAATCAGCCCCAGCATTTT
TRBV9	TRBJ2-1	TRBD1	.	CASSTQPLTGGQQFF	TGTGCCAGCAGCACCCAGCCGTTGACAGGGGGCCAACAGTTCTTC
TRBV19	TRBJ1-1	TRBD1	.	CASSIAGTGTEAFF	TGTGCCAGTAGTATAGCGGGGACAGGCACTGAAGCTTTCTTT
TRBV7-2	TRBJ1-1	.	.	CASSLEVRYTEAFF	TGTGCCAGCAGCTTAGAGGTCAGGTACACTGAAGCTTTCTTT
TRBV11-1	TRBJ2-2	TRBD2	.	CASSPGLAGVTGELFF	TGTGCCAGCAGCCCCGGACTAGCGGGGGTTACCGGGGAGCTGTTTTTT
TRBV10-3	TRBJ1-2	.	.	CAISDPEIGGWRSYTF	TGTGCCATCAGTGATCCGGAAATAGGGGGTTGGAGGAGCTACACCTTC
TRBV28	TRBJ2-1	TRBD2	.	CASSRGDNEQFF	TGTGCCAGCTCGCGGGGGGACAATGAGCAGTTCTTC
TRBV9	TRBJ2-5	TRBD1	.	CASSVGTGVEETQYF	TGTGCCAGCAGCGTAGGTACAGGGGTTGAAGAGACCCAGTACTTC
TRBV7-2	TRBJ2-3	.	.	CASSAQRADTQYF	TGTGCCAGCAGCGCACAGCGGGCAGATACGCAGTATTTT
TRBV19	TRBJ2-1	TRBD1	once	CASRNTGVSLTNEQFF	TGTGCCAGTAGGAACACAGGGGTTTCCCTCACAAACGAGCAGTTCTTC
TRBV7-8	TRBJ1-6	.	.	CASSLSPQGSYNSPLHF	TGTGCCAGCAGCTTATCTCCCCAGGGATCCTATAATTCACCCCTCCACTTT
TRBV30	TRBJ1-1	TRBD1	.	CAWKAGGKAEAFF	TGTGCCTGGAAAGCAGGGGGCAAGGCTGAAGCTTTCTTT
TRBV7-6	TRBJ2-7	.	.	CASSFNPQDYEQYF	TGTGCCAGCAGCTTCAACCCACAGGACTACGAGCAGTACTTC
TRBV3-1/TRBV3-2	TRBJ2-2	TRBD2	.	CASSPSGGADGELFF	TGTGCCAGCAGCCCCAGCGGGGGGGCAGACGGGGAGCTGTTTTTT
TRBV5-6	TRBJ2-2	.	once	CASSYRNTGELFF	TGTGCCAGCAGCTACAGGAACACCGGGGAGCTGTTTTTT
TRBV9	TRBJ2-2	.	.	CASSVDLNTGELFF	TGTGCCAGCAGCGTAGATCTGAACACCGGGGAGCTGTTTTTT
TRBV5-1	TRBJ1-6	TRBD1	once	CASSLGGTVTTLHF	TGCGCCAGCAGCTTGGGCGGGACAGTCACCACCCTCCACTTT
TRBV3-1/TRBV3-2	TRBJ1-2	.	.	CASSQQARTVIYGYTF	TGTGCCAGCAGCCAGCAAGCACGGACAGTGATCTATGGCTACACCTTC